The T cell receptor (beta chain) under discussion was sequenced for a study of blood T cells in healthy people across ages. Turning to the study itself: About one barcoded beta molecule per two T cells was the capture yield of template switching.

At least 7 million PBMCs were isolated per sample. Combining a sample-barcoded 5' primer with a J-beta primer mix, a second PCR ran for roughly 7 to 12 cycles. TCRdb passed the 5' RACE reads through MiXCR, listing each CDR3 protein once. Counted here are about 1,600,000 distinct CDR3 sequences, roughly 40% occurring once; the ten biggest clones make up under 8%. The germline V gene encodes CDR1 SGDLS and CDR2 YYNGEE. The CDR3 runs 15 residues. V trimming: 1 base; J trimming: 2 bases; junction bases outside the gene matches: 3. The chain combines TRBV9 with TRBJ2-1, with 7 bases lining up with TRBD1. Sequences were obtained from blood. This receptor was identified in a woman aged 18-29 years in good health. This CDR3 reads CASSVSGQTYNEQFF. The CDR3, as DNA: TGTGCCAGCAGCGTATCGGGACAGACCTACAATGAGCAGTTCTTC.